This TCR beta chain stems from a study of neurological immune-mediated disorders (dated by TCRdb to between 2018 and 2021). Regarding the research as a whole: Peripheral blood TCR-beta repertoires from HTLV-I-associated myelopathy (HAM/TSP) patients, multiple sclerosis patients and healthy controls were compared by UMI-based sequencing. The 106 TCR-beta libraries included longitudinal samples, technical triplicates and paired sorted CD4+ and CD8+ T-cell subsets alongside PBMC samples. The cohort included about 70 subjects: some 14 with HAM/TSP, some 34 with multiple sclerosis, and approximately 20 healthy controls.

Paper-wide results and their limitations: The highest TCR clonal expansion was observed in HAM/TSP patients, whereas the lowest was observed in MS patients, even when compared with healthy controls. No identical CDR3 amino acid sequences were shared among expanded clones across subjects, suggesting private TCR-beta repertoires in all groups.

CDR1 SGHDN and CDR2 FVKESK are derived from the germline V gene. The CDR3 starts with the cysteine, ends with the phenylalanine, and has 15 residues. The retained sequence is limited to the CDR3, 45 bases, with the frame set at the first base. V gives up 5 bases and J gives up 4 bases, and the segment between their germline ends measures 12 bases. This clonotype came up many times. Its antigen is currently not known. No per-base quality is available; no much larger clone lies one base away. To synthesize cDNA, template-switch 5'RACE was performed with a primer carrying a 10-nucleotide random unique molecular identifier so that each TCR transcript was tagged. Each sequencing run produced over 190 million TCR-beta sequences covering 15-18 subjects. Total RNA was extracted with the RNeasy kit. TCR-beta VDJ regions were amplified with primers for the TCR constant region and the 5'RACE anchor, using the KAPA Real-time Library Amplification kit. Sample indexes and Illumina adaptors were added in a first PCR, and a second PCR then increased library yield. After purification with Ampure beads, the TCR product of roughly 650 bp was size-selected on a 2% E-gel SizeSelection system. Before pooling, library quality was assessed on a Bioanalyzer, concentration was determined with Qubit, and library quantification was performed with the Kapa Library Quantification kit. An Illumina HiSeq 2500 was used to sequence the libraries paired-end at 2 x 150 bp. To increase sequence diversity, roughly 24-31% phiX was spiked into each library pool. The original methods were these. Quality-filtered reads were processed with the UMI-based MiGEC pipeline, which removed over 75% of raw TCR sequences during error correction. VDJ genes were aligned to IMGT germline references, and clonotypes were defined by unique CDR3 amino acid sequence plus V-J genes. Clonal expansion, Shannon diversity and CDR3 relatedness were evaluated with VDJtools (CalcPairwiseDistances, ClusterSamples), while phylogenetic trees were built in CLCbio workbench. A clone was classed as expanded if it had 8 or more unique UMIs, a cutoff based on coefficient-of-variation modelling across technical triplicates. TCRdb trimmed the raw reads at Q25, called clones with MiXCR and kept productive beta chains. Rows with one shared CDR3 protein collapse into an entry with the most common genes and DNA. Here the V and J calls rest on TCRdb's processing, not on the authors' analysis. Across this sample there are more than 70,000 distinct CDR3 sequences, with 10% seen only once. The ten largest clones capture roughly 1.8% of the sample.

The healthy controls were volunteers from blood banks in Maryland, USA. Unsorted PBMC libraries were generated from 2 million PBMCs stored in RNAlater at -80 °C until RNA extraction. Peripheral blood underwent Ficoll-Hypaque density gradient centrifugation to isolate PBMCs, which were then cryopreserved in liquid nitrogen. The rearrangement combines TRBV14 with TRBJ2-6; the best D guess is TRBD1, with 6 bases matching. This TCR came from a man aged 40-50 years in good health. Input material: PBMCs. The CDR3 loop reads CASSGQRSGANVLTF. The nucleotide sequence is given as TGTGCCAGCAGCGGACAGAGGTCGGGGGCCAACGTCCTGACTTTC.